These T cell receptor beta chains were read from a single sample in a study of blood T cell repertoires in COVID-19. The protocol was immunoSEQ multiplex PCR, while the TCRdb copy is restricted to in-frame clones and leaves out a portion. Seen here are roughly 59,000 clones, 60% to 80% observed once, and the top ten hold about 12%. The sequenced sample was peripheral blood. Receptors were obtained from a man at least 80 years old with acute or convalescent COVID-19. CDR3s include the opening cysteine and the closing phenylalanine or tryptophan. D genes are given only for firm matches. Rows may omit the clone size; those that give it use once, few, many or a size class.

v_call	d_call	j_call	clone_size	cdr3_nt	cdr3_aa
TRBV10-1	TRBD2	TRBJ2-1	NA	TGCGCCAGCAGTGTAGGGCTAGCGGGATACAATGAGCAGTTCTTC	CASSVGLAGYNEQFF
TRBV5-1	NA	TRBJ2-2	NA	TGCGCCAGCAGCCCGCAGGTTGCGGGGACCGGGGAGCTGTTTTTT	CASSPQVAGTGELFF
TRBV7-9	NA	TRBJ1-1	few	TGTGCCAGCAGCTTAGTGCGGGGCACCTCGGACACTGAAGCTTTCTTT	CASSLVRGTSDTEAFF
TRBV6-1	NA	TRBJ1-3	NA	TGTGCCAGCAGAGAAGGGACGGCGGCCGGGAGCACCATATATTTT	CASREGTAAGSTIYF
TRBV5-4	TRBD1	TRBJ2-1	NA	TGTGCCAGCTCCCGACAGGGGACCTCCTACAATGAGCAGTTCTTC	CASSRQGTSYNEQFF
TRBV3-1/TRBV3-2	TRBD1	TRBJ1-5	NA	TGTGCCAGCAGCCCCCGAACGACAGGGGTTGGGGGGCCCCAGCATTTT	CASSPRTTGVGGPQHF
TRBV10-1	TRBD2	TRBJ2-1	few	TGCGCCAGCAGTGAGTCATTAAAAGCTAGCGGGAATGAGCAGTTCTTC	CASSESLKASGNEQFF
TRBV3-1/TRBV3-2	TRBD2	TRBJ2-1	NA	TGTGCCAGCAGCCCTTCTAGCGGGTCCAAAGGTGAGCAGTTCTTC	CASSPSSGSKGEQFF
TRBV6-5	TRBD1	TRBJ1-2	NA	TGTGCCACCATCCGGGACAGGGAGGGCGGCTACACCTTC	CATIRDREGGYTF
TRBV9	NA	TRBJ1-3	NA	TGTGCCAGCAGCGTAGGGGGGCTAGAAAACACCATATATTTT	CASSVGGLENTIYF
TRBV14	TRBD2	TRBJ2-2	NA	TGTGCCAGCAGCCAACGGACTAGCTCAGGAGGCACCGGGGAGCTGTTTTTT	CASSQRTSSGGTGELFF
TRBV28	NA	TRBJ2-2	NA	TGTGCCAGCAGTCCCGACCCGACGGGCACCGGGGAGCTGTTTTTT	CASSPDPTGTGELFF
TRBV29-1	TRBD1	TRBJ2-1	NA	TGCAGCGTTGAACCCCGGGACAGCTTCAATGAGCAGTTCTTC	CSVEPRDSFNEQFF
TRBV18	TRBD1	TRBJ1-2	few	TGTGCCAGCTCACCTCCCGGGACAGGGGGCCGCGGCTACACCTTC	CASSPPGTGGRGYTF
TRBV7-2	TRBD2	TRBJ2-7	NA	TGTGCCAGCAGCTTAGCGGGACTAGCGGGGGGGCCGGAGTATAGTCCCTACGAGCAGTACTTC	CASSLAGLAGGPEYSPYEQYF
TRBV19	NA	TRBJ1-1	NA	TGTGCCAGTAGGGGACAGAACACTGAAGCTTTCTTT	CASRGQNTEAFF
TRBV19	TRBD2	TRBJ2-3	few	TGTGCCAGTAGTATAGATGGGACGACTAGCGGGAGGCTTTCCTACACAGATACGCAGTATTTT	CASSIDGTTSGRLSYTDTQYF
TRBV27	NA	TRBJ2-4	NA	TGTGCCAGCAGTCTATGGGGACATGGATCGGACATTCAGTACTTC	CASSLWGHGSDIQYF
TRBV5-1	TRBD1	TRBJ1-2	NA	TGCGCCAGCAGCCCAGGGGGGACAGGGGGATACAACTATGGCTACACCTTC	CASSPGGTGGYNYGYTF
TRBV5-1	NA	TRBJ2-2	few	TGCGCCAGCAGCTTCACCCCGAGCACCGGGGAGCTGTTTTTT	CASSFTPSTGELFF
TRBV2	NA	TRBJ1-4	NA	TGTGCCAGCAGTGTAAGAGGGACACGGGCTAATGAAAAACTGTTTTTT	CASSVRGTRANEKLFF
TRBV5-1	TRBD1	TRBJ1-5	NA	TGCGCCAGCAGCCCCGGACAGGGCGAGGGCAATCAGCCCCAGCATTTT	CASSPGQGEGNQPQHF
TRBV3-1/TRBV3-2	NA	TRBJ1-1	NA	TGTGCCAGCAGCCAAAGCGTGACCGGACAGCGGACCACTGAAGCTTTCTTT	CASSQSVTGQRTTEAFF
TRBV19	TRBD2	TRBJ2-1	NA	TGTGCCAGTCGACTAGCGGGGGGGCGGGATGAGCAGTTCTTC	CASRLAGGRDEQFF
TRBV5-1	NA	TRBJ1-1	few	TGCGCCAGCAGCTTGGCTACAGGGCACACTGAAGCTTTCTTT	CASSLATGHTEAFF
TRBV5-1	NA	TRBJ2-5	NA	TGCGCCAGCAGCTTGGTAGGGGGAAAAGAGACCCAGTACTTC	CASSLVGGKETQYF
TRBV6-1	NA	TRBJ2-3	NA	TGTGCCAGCAGTGATTCAGCTAGCGCAGATACGCAGTATTTT	CASSDSASADTQYF
TRBV6-5	NA	TRBJ1-3	NA	TGTGCCAGCGTTTCAACCGGGTCTGGAAACACCATATATTTT	CASVSTGSGNTIYF
TRBV18	TRBD1	TRBJ1-1	NA	TGTGCCAGCTTAACCGACAGGGCTTTAAACACTGAAGCTTTCTTT	CASLTDRALNTEAFF
TRBV27	TRBD1	TRBJ1-2	once	TGTGCCAGCAGTCCCATATCCCCACAGGGGATCCGTGGCTACACCTTC	CASSPISPQGIRGYTF
TRBV19	NA	TRBJ1-5	NA	TGTGCCAGTAGTATGGAGGGAATAAGCAATCAGCCCCAGCATTTT	CASSMEGISNQPQHF
TRBV2	TRBD1	TRBJ1-5	NA	TGTGCCAGCAGGGACAGGGCCACGGGTTACAATCAGCCCCAGCATTTT	CASRDRATGYNQPQHF
TRBV27	NA	TRBJ2-7	NA	TGTGCCAGCAGTCTCAGGGGAAATTCCTACGAGCAGTACTTC	CASSLRGNSYEQYF
TRBV5-1	TRBD1	TRBJ2-7	NA	TGCGCCAGCAGCTCTCAGACAGGGTCCCACGAGCAGTACTTC	CASSSQTGSHEQYF
TRBV11-3	NA	TRBJ1-1	NA	TGTGCCAGCAGCTTATTGTTGGTCCGTAGCACTGAAGCTTTCTTT	CASSLLLVRSTEAFF
TRBV10-3	NA	TRBJ1-4	NA	TGTGCCACGGGCTTGGACAGTCCGTCGGGAAAACTGTTTTTT	CATGLDSPSGKLFF
TRBV5-1	TRBD1	TRBJ1-2	NA	TGCGCCAGCAGCCCGGGACAGGGGGCGTTCTATGGCTACACCTTC	CASSPGQGAFYGYTF
TRBV11-3	NA	TRBJ1-2	NA	TGTGCCAGCAGCCCCGACCTGTCAGGGAGGAATGGCTACACCTTC	CASSPDLSGRNGYTF
TRBV9	NA	TRBJ1-5	few	TGTGCCAGCAGCGTAGACGGGGGTGGTAATCAGCCCCAGCATTTT	CASSVDGGGNQPQHF
TRBV6-1	TRBD1	TRBJ1-2	few	TGTGCCAGCAGTGAAGTTGGGACAGGGGGAATCTATGGCTACACCTTC	CASSEVGTGGIYGYTF
TRBV5-1	TRBD1	TRBJ2-7	NA	TGCGCCAGCAGCTTGGTACAGGGGGCCTACGAGCAGTACTTC	CASSLVQGAYEQYF
TRBV2	TRBD2	TRBJ2-5	NA	TGTGCCAGCAGTGAAGGGATCGTTAGCGGGGGGTCGGAGACCCAGTACTTC	CASSEGIVSGGSETQYF
TRBV28	TRBD2	TRBJ2-7	once	TGTGCCAGCAGCTATGGACTAGCGGAGTTTGACTACGAGCAGTACTTC	CASSYGLAEFDYEQYF
TRBV28	TRBD1	TRBJ2-3	NA	TGTGCCAGCAGTACCCCCCAGGGGGAAGATACGCAGTATTTT	CASSTPQGEDTQYF
TRBV20-1	TRBD1	TRBJ2-1	NA	TGCAGTTTGGACAGGAACAATGAGCAGTTCTTC	CSLDRNNEQFF
TRBV7-2	TRBD1	TRBJ1-4	NA	TGTGCCAGCAGCTTACCACAGGGGCGAGATAATGAAAAACTGTTTTTT	CASSLPQGRDNEKLFF
TRBV19	TRBD1	TRBJ2-1	few	TGTGCCAGTAGTGTGGACAGGAGCTCCTACAATGAGCAGTTCTTC	CASSVDRSSYNEQFF
TRBV21-1	NA	TRBJ1-3	NA	TGTGCCAGCAGCAAAGCGCCCCAGGGGGCCCAGCTTACTGGAAACACCATATATTTT	CASSKAPQGAQLTGNTIYF
TRBV7-2	NA	TRBJ2-7	NA	TGTGCCAGCAGCCTCAATAGATACGAGCAGTACTTC	CASSLNRYEQYF
TRBV7-2	NA	TRBJ2-2	NA	TGTGCCAGCAGCTTAAGGTCAGGGGTCCTCGGGGAGCTGTTTTTT	CASSLRSGVLGELFF
TRBV10-3	NA	TRBJ1-1	NA	TGTGCCATCATAGGGGAGGGGACTGAAGCTTTCTTT	CAIIGEGTEAFF
TRBV9	NA	TRBJ1-2	NA	TGTGCCAGCAGCGTAGCTTCGGAGGGTGGAGGCTACACCTTC	CASSVASEGGGYTF
TRBV5-5	NA	TRBJ2-5	NA	TGTGCCAGCAGCTTGGGCAGGGCGCGGGAGACCCAGTACTTC	CASSLGRARETQYF